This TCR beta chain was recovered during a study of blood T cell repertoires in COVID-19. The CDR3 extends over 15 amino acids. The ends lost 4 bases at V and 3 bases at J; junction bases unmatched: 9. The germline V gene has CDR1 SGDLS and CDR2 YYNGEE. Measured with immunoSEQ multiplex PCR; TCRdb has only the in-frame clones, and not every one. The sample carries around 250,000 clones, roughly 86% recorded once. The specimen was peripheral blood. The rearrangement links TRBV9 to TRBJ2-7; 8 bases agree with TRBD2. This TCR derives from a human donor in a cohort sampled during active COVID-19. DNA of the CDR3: TGTGCCAGCAGCCCCCAGCGGGAGCCCCTCTACGAGCAGTACTTC. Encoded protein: CASSPQREPLYEQYF.